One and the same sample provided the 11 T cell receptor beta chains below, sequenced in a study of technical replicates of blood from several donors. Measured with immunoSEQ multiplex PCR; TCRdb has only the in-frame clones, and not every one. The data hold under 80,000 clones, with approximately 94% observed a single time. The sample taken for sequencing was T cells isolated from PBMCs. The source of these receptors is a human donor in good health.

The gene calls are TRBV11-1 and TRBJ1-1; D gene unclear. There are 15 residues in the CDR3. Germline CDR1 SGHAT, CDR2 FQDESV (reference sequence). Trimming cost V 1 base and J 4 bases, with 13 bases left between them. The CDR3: CASSLEGAVGTEAFF. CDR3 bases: TGTGCCAGCAGCTTAGAAGGAGCGGTTGGCACTGAAGCTTTCTTT.

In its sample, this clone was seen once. The CDR3 nucleotides are TGTGCCAGCAGCCAAACAGGGCAGAGTTGGAACAATGAGCAGTTCTTC. Amino acids: CASSQTGQSWNNEQFF. The gene calls are TRBV5-4 and TRBJ2-1; possibly TRBD1 for D (6 bases). Germline V gene lookup returns CDR1 SGHNT and CDR2 YYREEE (reference sequence). The CDR3 is 16 amino acids. V was cut by 4 bases and J by 5 bases, with 19 bases left in between.

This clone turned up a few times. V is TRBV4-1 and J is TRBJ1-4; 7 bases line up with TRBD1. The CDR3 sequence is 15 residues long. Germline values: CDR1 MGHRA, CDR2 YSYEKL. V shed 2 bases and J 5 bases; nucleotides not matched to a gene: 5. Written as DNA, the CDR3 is TGCGCCAGCAGCCAACGGGTCAGGGGGAATGAAAAACTGTTTTTT. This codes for CASSQRVRGNEKLFF.

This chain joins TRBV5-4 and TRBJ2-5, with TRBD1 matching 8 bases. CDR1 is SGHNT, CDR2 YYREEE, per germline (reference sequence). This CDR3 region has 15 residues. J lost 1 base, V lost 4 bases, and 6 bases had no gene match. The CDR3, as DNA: TGTGCCAGCAGCGGTGGACAGGGACTCCAAGAGACCCAGTACTTC. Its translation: CASSGGQGLQETQYF. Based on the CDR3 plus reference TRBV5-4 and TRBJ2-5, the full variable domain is ETGVTQSPTHLIKTRGQQVTLRCSSQSGHNTVSWYQQALGQGPQFIFQYYREEENGRGNFPPRFSGLQFPNYSSELNVNALELDDSALYLCASSGGQGLQETQYFGPGTRLLVL.

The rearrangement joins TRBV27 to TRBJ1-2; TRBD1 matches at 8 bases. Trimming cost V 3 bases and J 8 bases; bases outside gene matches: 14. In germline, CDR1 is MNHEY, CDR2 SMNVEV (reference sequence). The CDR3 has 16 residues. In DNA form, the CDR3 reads TGTGCCAGCAGTTTCTCTCGGACCCAGGGGGCGCGGGGCTACACCTTC. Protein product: CASSFSRTQGARGYTF.

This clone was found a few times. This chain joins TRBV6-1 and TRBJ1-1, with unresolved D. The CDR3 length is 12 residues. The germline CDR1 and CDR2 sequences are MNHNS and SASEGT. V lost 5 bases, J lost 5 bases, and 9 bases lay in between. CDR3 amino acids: CASSLRVTEAFF. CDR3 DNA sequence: TGTGCCAGCAGTCTGCGGGTGACTGAAGCTTTCTTT.

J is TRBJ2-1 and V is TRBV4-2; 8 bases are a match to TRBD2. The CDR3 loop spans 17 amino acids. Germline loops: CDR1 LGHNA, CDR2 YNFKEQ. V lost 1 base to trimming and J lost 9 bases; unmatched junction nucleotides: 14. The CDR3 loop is CASSQVVVAGTGVEQFF. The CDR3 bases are TGTGCCAGCAGCCAAGTCGTAGTAGCGGGGACTGGGGTTGAGCAGTTCTTC.

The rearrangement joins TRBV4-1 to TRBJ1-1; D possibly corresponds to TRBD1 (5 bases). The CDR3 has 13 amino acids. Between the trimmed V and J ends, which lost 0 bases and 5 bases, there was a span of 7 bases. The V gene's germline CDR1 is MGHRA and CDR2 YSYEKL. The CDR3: CASSQERGTEAFF. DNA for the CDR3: TGCGCCAGCAGCCAAGAAAGGGGAACTGAAGCTTTCTTT.

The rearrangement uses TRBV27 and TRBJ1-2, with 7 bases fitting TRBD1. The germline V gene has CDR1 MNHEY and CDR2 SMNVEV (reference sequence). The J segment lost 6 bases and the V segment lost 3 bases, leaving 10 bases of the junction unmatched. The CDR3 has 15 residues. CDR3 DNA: TGTGCCAGCAGTTTCAATGACAGGGCTAGTAATGGCTACACCTTC. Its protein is CASSFNDRASNGYTF.

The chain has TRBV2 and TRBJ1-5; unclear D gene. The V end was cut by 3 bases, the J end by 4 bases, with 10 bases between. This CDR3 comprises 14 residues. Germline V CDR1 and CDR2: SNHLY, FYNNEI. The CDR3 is CASSESYGNQPQHF. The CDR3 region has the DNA TGTGCCAGCAGTGAGTCGTACGGGAATCAGCCCCAGCATTTT.

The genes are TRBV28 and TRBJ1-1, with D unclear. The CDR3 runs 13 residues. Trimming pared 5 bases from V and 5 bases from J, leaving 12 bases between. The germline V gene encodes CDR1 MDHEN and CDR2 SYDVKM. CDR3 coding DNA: TGTGCCAGCAGTCCCGTCGTTTTTACTGAAGCTTTCTTT. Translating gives CASSPVVFTEAFF.